What follows are 27 T cell receptor beta chains derived from one specimen sequenced in a study of OX40 agonist ivuxolimab in advanced cancers. Clones were sequenced by immunoSEQ multiplex PCR, and TCRdb holds only the in-frame ones, with some missing. The repertoire holds approximately 50,000 clones, with less than 90% as singletons. The specimen comprised CD4+ or CD8+ T cells sorted from blood, sampled in a trial of the OX40 agonist ivuxolimab. These receptors came from an adult with an advanced solid tumor such as melanoma, head and neck, liver or kidney cancer.

The chain couples TRBV27 to TRBJ1-1; D is unclear. Trimming took 2 bases from V and 5 from J, leaving 12 bases between them. Per germline, CDR1 MNHEY and CDR2 SMNVEV (reference sequence). This CDR3 comprises 14 residues. The CDR3 nucleotides read TGTGCCAGCAGTTTAGGAGTCGTGGGGACTGAAGCTTTCTTT. This gives the protein CASSLGVVGTEAFF.

This chain links TRBV28 with TRBJ2-1; 11 bases are a match to TRBD2. V was pared by 3 bases and J by 10 bases, with 8 bases of the junction left unmatched. The CDR3 runs 15 residues. Germline CDR1 is MDHEN and CDR2 is SYDVKM. The CDR3, as DNA: TGTGCCAGCAGTTTCCGACTAGCGGGATTAGGAGAGCAGTTCTTC. Its translation: CASSFRLAGLGEQFF.

The rearrangement uses TRBV7-6 and TRBJ2-6; D not resolved. Trimming cost V 4 bases and J 0 bases, with 7 bases left between them. The CDR3 runs 15 residues. CDR1 and CDR2 from the germline V gene are SGHVS and FNYEAQ. The CDR3 region has the DNA TGTGCCAGCAGCTCTGCAGGCTCTGGGGCCAACGTCCTGACTTTC. Amino acids: CASSSAGSGANVLTF. The variable domain in full, completed from reference TRBV7-6 and TRBJ2-6, reads GAGVSQSPRYKVTKRGQDVALRCDPISGHVSLYWYRQALGQGPEFLTYFNYEAQQDKSGLPNDRFSAERPEGSISTLTIQRTEQRDSAMYRCASSSAGSGANVLTFGAGSRLTVL.

V and J are TRBV4-2 and TRBJ2-6; D is unclear. The V gene's germline CDR1 is LGHNA and CDR2 YNFKEQ. The length of the CDR3 is 16 residues. Trimming removed 4 bases from V and 3 bases from J, with 13 bases in between. CDR3 loop: CASSPSPTGGANVLTF. The DNA of the CDR3 is TGTGCCAGCAGCCCTTCTCCCACTGGTGGGGCCAACGTCCTGACTTTC.

The rearrangement links TRBV4-1 to TRBJ2-1, with D possibly matching TRBD1 (6 bases). Germline V CDR1 and CDR2: MGHRA, YSYEKL. The V end was cut by 3 bases, the J end by 4 bases, with 19 bases between. CDR3 size: 17 residues. The CDR3 loop reads CASSHSPRTVGYNEQFF. The CDR3 DNA sequence: TGCGCCAGCAGCCACTCTCCTCGGACAGTTGGGTACAATGAGCAGTTCTTC.

The genes are TRBV5-4 and TRBJ2-2; 14 nucleotides align to TRBD2. The CDR3 totals 18 residues. The J segment lost 0 bases and the V segment lost 4 bases, leaving 5 bases of the junction unmatched. CDR1 is SGHNT and CDR2 is YYREEE in the germline V gene (reference sequence). The chain's CDR3 is CASSPPTSGGANTGELFF. The CDR3 bases are TGTGCCAGCAGCCCCCCGACTAGCGGGGGGGCGAACACCGGGGAGCTGTTTTTT.

V gene TRBV9 combines with J gene TRBJ2-7; D remains unclear. Per germline, CDR1 SGDLS and CDR2 YYNGEE. The ends were cut back, 0 bases at V and 0 bases at J, with 13 bases in the middle. The CDR3 is 16 amino acids. CDR3 protein: CASSVALNPTSYEQYF. The CDR3, as DNA: TGTGCCAGCAGCGTAGCCCTCAATCCGACCTCCTACGAGCAGTACTTC.

The chain has TRBV21-1 and TRBJ2-1; the table assigns TRBD1, which was not confirmed against the DNA. TRBV21-1 is a pseudogene locus. This CDR3 contains 15 residues. DNA for the CDR3: TGTGCCAGCAGCAAACAGGGGGTCCGGCTCAATGAGCAGTTCTTC. It specifies CASSKQGVRLNEQFF.

V usage is TRBV6-1 and J usage is TRBJ1-2; 7 positions match TRBD1. This CDR3 region has 14 residues. J was trimmed by 4 bases and V by 7 bases; bases with no gene match: 9. Germline CDR1 and CDR2: MNHNS and SASEGT. CDR3 in DNA: TGTGCCAGCACTACCGGGACAGAAGGCTATGGCTACACCTTC. Residues: CASTTGTEGYGYTF.

The J gene is TRBJ1-1, the V gene TRBV4-3; D ambiguous. The CDR3 totals 14 residues. The germline CDR1 and CDR2 sequences are LGHNA and YSLEER. V was pared by 2 bases and J by 3 bases, with 10 bases between. In DNA, the CDR3 is TGCGCCAGCAGCCAAACCCTGGCGGACACTGAAGCTTTCTTT. Its translation is CASSQTLADTEAFF.

This clone showed up just once. This chain joins TRBV18 and TRBJ1-5; 10 bases are a match to TRBD1. V was pared by 4 bases and J by 6 bases, with 3 bases of the junction left unmatched. Germline assignment: CDR1 KGHSH and CDR2 LQKENI. The CDR3 loop spans 14 amino acids. The CDR3 sequence: CASSRTGGGQPQHF. The CDR3 DNA reads TGTGCCAGCTCACGGACAGGGGGAGGTCAGCCCCAGCATTTT.

The V and J genes are TRBV10-3 and TRBJ2-1; 13 bases line up with TRBD2. Germline V gene sequence: CDR1 ENHRY, CDR2 SYGVKD. The ends lost 2 bases at V and 12 bases at J; junction bases unmatched: 10. CDR3 length: 16 amino acids. The CDR3 sequence is CAISEPPGLAGSGQFF. CDR3 sequence (DNA): TGTGCCATCAGTGAGCCGCCGGGACTAGCGGGGAGTGGGCAGTTCTTC.

The chain joins TRBV20-1 to TRBJ2-5; D remains ambiguous. V lost 5 bases, J lost 2 bases, and 3 bases lay in between. Germline-derived CDR1 and CDR2 are DFQATT and SNEGSKA (reference sequence). The CDR3 is 10 amino acids. CDR3 amino acids: CSALQETQYF. CDR3 sequence (DNA): TGCAGTGCTCTACAAGAGACCCAGTACTTC.

This clone turned up a few times. The rearrangement uses TRBV19 and TRBJ1-1; D is perhaps TRBD1 (5 bases). The CDR3 has 14 residues. Germline V gives CDR1 LNHDA, CDR2 SQIVND (reference sequence). Trimming took 7 bases from V and 4 from J, leaving 16 bases between them. The CDR3 nucleotides are TGTGCCAGTAAGGGCCCCGGCAGGGTCACTGAAGCTTTCTTT. Its translation: CASKGPGRVTEAFF.

The chain is built from TRBV6-1 and TRBJ1-5; the match to TRBD1 covers 7 bases. Germline V CDR1 and CDR2: MNHNS, SASEGT. With V trimmed by 7 bases and J by 8 bases, 8 bases remained unmatched. The CDR3 is 13 amino acids. The CDR3 sequence is CASKAPTGEPQHF. The CDR3 DNA follows: TGTGCCAGCAAGGCCCCAACAGGGGAGCCCCAGCATTTT.

This clone was observed a single time. This chain links TRBV18 with TRBJ2-4; no clear D gene. Trimming removed 5 bases at V and 5 bases at J, with 13 bases between. Germline CDR1 KGHSH, CDR2 LQKENI. This CDR3 is built from 14 residues. The CDR3 spells CASSSLWAENIQYF. CDR3 nucleotides: TGTGCCAGCTCATCCCTCTGGGCAGAAAACATTCAGTACTTC.

The sample holds a few counts of this clone. The chain carries TRBV6-6 and TRBJ2-5, with 8 bases identical to TRBD2. The CDR3 extends over 16 amino acids. The V segment lost 5 bases and the J segment 4 bases; nucleotides outside the gene matches: 12. Germline V gene lookup returns CDR1 MNHNY and CDR2 SVGAGI (reference sequence). DNA for the CDR3: TGTGCCAGCAGTCGCCCGCGGGGGGATCTCGGAGAGACCCAGTACTTC. Translated, it gives CASSRPRGDLGETQYF.

Sample share makes this clone medium-sized. The chain has TRBV28 and TRBJ2-7, with a tentative D call TRBD1 (5 bases). This CDR3 region has 15 residues. The V end lost 5 bases, the J end lost 0 bases, and 14 bases lay between the germline ends. CDR1 MDHEN and CDR2 SYDVKM come from the germline V gene. The DNA for the CDR3 is TGTGCCAGCAGTACAATAACAGGACCCTCCTACGAGCAGTACTTC. This encodes CASSTITGPSYEQYF.

V and J are TRBV2 and TRBJ1-2; TRBD1 matches 7 bases. Germline CDR1 reads SNHLY; CDR2 reads FYNNEI. The CDR3 has 13 amino acids. V shed 7 bases, J shed 2 bases, and the junction held 4 bases outside the gene matches. In nucleotides, the CDR3 is TGTGCCAGCACCGGGACAGCAAACTATGGCTACACCTTC. Translation: CASTGTANYGYTF. The complete variable domain, with remaining parts taken from reference TRBV2 and TRBJ1-2, reads EPEVTQTPSHQVTQMGQEVILRCVPISNHLYFYWYRQILGQKVEFLVSFYNNEISEKSEIFDDQFSVERPDGSNFTLKIRSTKLEDSAMYFCASTGTANYGYTFGSGTRLTVV.

V is TRBV28 and J is TRBJ1-1; D remains ambiguous. Germline CDR1 MDHEN, CDR2 SYDVKM. The CDR3 is made up of 14 amino acids. V was trimmed by 6 bases and J by 0 bases, leaving 11 bases between them. CDR3 nucleotides: TGTGCCAGCAGGGGGTGGAGCGTGAACACTGAAGCTTTCTTT. Translation: CASRGWSVNTEAFF.

The gene calls are TRBV5-4 and TRBJ1-2, with D perhaps TRBD1 (6 bases). V gave up 0 bases and J gave up 5 bases, with 14 bases separating them. In germline, CDR1 is SGHNT, CDR2 YYREEE (reference sequence). The CDR3 has 15 amino acids. This chain's CDR3 is CASSLEQGRRYGYTF. CDR3 DNA sequence: TGTGCCAGCAGCTTGGAACAGGGTAGACGGTATGGCTACACCTTC.

This clone was counted between two and nine times. The rearrangement links TRBV7-2 to TRBJ2-3, with D tentatively TRBD1 or TRBD2 (5 bases each). This CDR3 region has 14 residues. Per the germline V gene, CDR1 is SGHTA and CDR2 is FQGNSA. Trimming stripped 5 bases from V and 0 bases from J, with 9 bases between. Here the CDR3 DNA reads TGTGCCAGCAGCGCCAGGGACAGCACAGATACGCAGTATTTT. This sequence encodes CASSARDSTDTQYF.

This chain uses TRBV19 with TRBJ1-3; perhaps TRBD1 as D (5 bases). V was clipped by 6 bases and J by 0 bases, with 15 bases between them. CDR1 is LNHDA and CDR2 is SQIVND in the germline V gene (reference sequence). The CDR3 is 16 amino acids. The CDR3 sequence is CASSLQGIGSGNTIYF. CDR3 bases: TGTGCCAGTAGCCTTCAGGGTATCGGCTCTGGAAACACCATATATTTT.

The chain combines TRBV7-3 with TRBJ2-7; D may match TRBD1 or TRBD2 (5 bases each). The CDR3 is 15 residues long. Germline values: CDR1 SGHTA, CDR2 FQGTGA. Between the trimmed V and J ends, which lost 0 bases and 6 bases, there was a span of 15 bases. The CDR3 DNA reads TGTGCCAGCAGCTTAACTGGGACCCCCGAGGGCGAGCAGTACTTC. This gives the protein CASSLTGTPEGEQYF.

This chain uses TRBV9 with TRBJ1-2; 10 nucleotides match TRBD1. CDR1 is SGDLS, CDR2 YYNGEE, per germline. After removal of 4 bases from V and 8 bases from J, the junction contained 8 bases not matched to a gene. CDR3 length: 14 amino acids. The CDR3 bases are TGTGCCAGCAGCTCACCGGACAGGGGGGGCGGCTACACCTTC. Its protein product is CASSSPDRGGGYTF.

The chain recombines TRBV19 with TRBJ1-2; 7 bases are shared with TRBD1. Germline loops: CDR1 LNHDA, CDR2 SQIVND (reference sequence). J lost 7 bases, V lost 6 bases, and 8 bases had no gene match. The CDR3 consists of 13 residues. The CDR3 DNA is TGTGCCAGTAGAGACAGGGTATCTAGTGGCTACACCTTC. Translating gives CASRDRVSSGYTF.

This chain uses TRBV5-1 with TRBJ2-3, with a possible D match to TRBD1 (5 bases). Germline loops: CDR1 SGHRS, CDR2 YFSETQ. The germline V and J ends were trimmed by 3 bases and 5 bases, with 25 bases remaining between them. The CDR3 runs 18 residues. The CDR3 DNA reads TGCGCCAGCAGCTACGTAGCCCTCCTACAGGAAAGGGGAGATACGCAGTATTTT. Encoded protein: CASSYVALLQERGDTQYF. Combining the CDR3 with reference TRBV5-1 and TRBJ2-3 gives the whole variable domain KAGVTQTPRYLIKTRGQQVTLSCSPISGHRSVSWYQQTPGQGLQFLFEYFSETQRNKGNFPGRFSGRQFSNSRSEMNVSTLELGDSALYLCASSYVALLQERGDTQYFGPGTRLTVL.